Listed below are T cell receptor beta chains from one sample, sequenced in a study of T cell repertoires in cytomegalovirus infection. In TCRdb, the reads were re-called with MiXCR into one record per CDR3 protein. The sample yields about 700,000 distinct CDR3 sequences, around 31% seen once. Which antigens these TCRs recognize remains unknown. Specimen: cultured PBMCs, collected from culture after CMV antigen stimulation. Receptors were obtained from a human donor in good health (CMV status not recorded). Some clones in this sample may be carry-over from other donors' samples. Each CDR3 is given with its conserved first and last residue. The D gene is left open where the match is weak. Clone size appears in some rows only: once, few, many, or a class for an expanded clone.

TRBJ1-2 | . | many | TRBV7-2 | TGTGCCAGCAGTCAAGGGCCTGACTATGGCTACACCTTC | CASSQGPDYGYTF
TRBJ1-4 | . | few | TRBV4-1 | TGCGCCAGCAGGAGTGAGGGACGTGGTAATGAAAAACTGTTTTTT | CASRSEGRGNEKLFF
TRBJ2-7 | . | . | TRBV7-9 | TGTGCCAGCAGGGACGAGGGACCCCCTCAGGAGTACTTC | CASRDEGPPQEYF
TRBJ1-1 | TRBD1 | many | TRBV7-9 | TGTGCCAGCAGTCAACAGGGGGGGGTAGGGAACACTGAAGCTTTCTTT | CASSQQGGVGNTEAFF
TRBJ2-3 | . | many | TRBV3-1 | TGTGCCAGCAGCCAACACCCCCGGGCCCCCAACAAGTATTTT | CASSQHPRAPNKYF
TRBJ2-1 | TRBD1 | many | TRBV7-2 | TGTGCCAGCAGCTTAGTTCCAGGGGGAGTGGAGCAGTTCTTC | CASSLVPGGVEQFF
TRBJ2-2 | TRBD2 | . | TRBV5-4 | TGTGCCAGCAGCTTGGGGCTAGCGGGAGTGAACACCGGGGAGCTGTTTTTT | CASSLGLAGVNTGELFF
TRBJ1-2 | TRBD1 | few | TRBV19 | TGTGCCAGTAGTATACAGGGGGCTTATGGCTACACCTTC | CASSIQGAYGYTF
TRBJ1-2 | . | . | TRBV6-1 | TGTGCCAGCAACGCCCGCAGGGGAGGTGGCTACACCTTC | CASNARRGGGYTF
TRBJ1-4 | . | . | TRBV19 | TGTGCCAGTAGTTCACAGGAGTGGGCTAATGAAAAACTGTTTTTT | CASSSQEWANEKLFF
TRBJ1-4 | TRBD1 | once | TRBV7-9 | TGTGCCAGCAGCCCAGCGGTCGGGGGGACAGGCGATGAAAAACTGTTTTTT | CASSPAVGGTGDEKLFF
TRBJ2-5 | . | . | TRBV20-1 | TGCAGTGCCGAGGAGACCCAGTACTTC | CSAEETQYF
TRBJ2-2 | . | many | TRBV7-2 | TGTGCCAGCAGCTTTGGGGGTTACACCGGGGAGCTGTTTTTT | CASSFGGYTGELFF
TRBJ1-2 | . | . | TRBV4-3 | TGCGCCAGCAGCCAAGACCACGCGACCTATGGCTACACCTTC | CASSQDHATYGYTF
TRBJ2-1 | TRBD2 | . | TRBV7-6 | TGTGCCAGCAGCCGCGGACTAGCGGGGGATTCCTACAATGAGCAGTTCTTC | CASSRGLAGDSYNEQFF
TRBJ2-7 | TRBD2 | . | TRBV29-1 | TGCAGCGGACTAGCGGGGTCCGAGCAGTACTTC | CSGLAGSEQYF
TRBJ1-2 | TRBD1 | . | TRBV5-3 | TGTGCCAGCAATAGACCGGGACAGGCCTATGGCTACACCTTC | CASNRPGQAYGYTF
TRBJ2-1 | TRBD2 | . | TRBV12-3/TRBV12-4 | TGTGCCAGCAGCTCCCAGCTGACTAGCGGGGACAATGAGCAGTTCTTC | CASSSQLTSGDNEQFF
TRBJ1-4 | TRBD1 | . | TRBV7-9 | TGTGCCAGCAGCCTGACAGGGGCCGGGACTAATGAAAAACTGTTTTTT | CASSLTGAGTNEKLFF
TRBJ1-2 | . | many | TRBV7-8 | TGTGCCAGCAGCTTAGACTATGGCTACACCTTC | CASSLDYGYTF
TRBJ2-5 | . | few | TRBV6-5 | TGTGCCAGCAGGCGGTCCGCCGAAGAGACCCAGTACTTC | CASRRSAEETQYF
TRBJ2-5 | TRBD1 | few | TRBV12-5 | TGTGCTAGTGGTGCTGACAGGGGGCCAGTTGTAGAAGAGACCCAGTACTTC | CASGADRGPVVEETQYF
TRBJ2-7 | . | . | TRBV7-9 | TGTGCCAGCAGCTTAGGGGGCATGGGGGTATCGTCCTACGAGCAGTACTTC | CASSLGGMGVSSYEQYF
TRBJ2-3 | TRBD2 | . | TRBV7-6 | TGTGCCAGCAGCTCCATTGCGGGGGGGTCGTCAGATACGCAGTATTTT | CASSSIAGGSSDTQYF
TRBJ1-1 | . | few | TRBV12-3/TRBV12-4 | TGTGCCAGCAGACCTTGGAACACTGAAGCTTTCTTT | CASRPWNTEAFF
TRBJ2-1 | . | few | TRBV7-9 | TGTGCCAGCAGCTTAATTAGACCCGTAGGTTACAATGAGCAGTTCTTC | CASSLIRPVGYNEQFF
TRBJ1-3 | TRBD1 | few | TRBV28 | TGTGCCAGCAGTTTAGGGAAAAGGGGGCACTCTGGAAACACCATATATTTT | CASSLGKRGHSGNTIYF
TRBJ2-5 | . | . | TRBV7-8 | TGTGCCAGCAGCCCACGGGGCGGGGGCGAAGAGACCCAGTACTTC | CASSPRGGGEETQYF
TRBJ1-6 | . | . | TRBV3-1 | TGTGCCAGCAGGCGGGGGAGCTCCTATAATTCACCCCTCCACTTT | CASRRGSSYNSPLHF
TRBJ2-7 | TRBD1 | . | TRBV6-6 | TGTGCCAGCAGTTTTGGGGAGGACAGGGGGGACGAGCAGTACTTC | CASSFGEDRGDEQYF
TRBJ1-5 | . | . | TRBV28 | TGTGCCAGCAGTTCCCACGAACTTAGCAATCAGCCCCAGCATTTT | CASSSHELSNQPQHF
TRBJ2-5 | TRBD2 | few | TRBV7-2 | TGTGCCAGCAGCCTAGAGGGACTAGCGGGATCGGAGACCCAGTACTTC | CASSLEGLAGSETQYF
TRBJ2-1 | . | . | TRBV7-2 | TGTGCCAGCAGCCCCCGGGCGTATGAGCAGTTCTTC | CASSPRAYEQFF
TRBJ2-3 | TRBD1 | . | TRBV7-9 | TGTGCCAACCATGACAGGGTTCTCGCAGATACGCAGTATTTT | CANHDRVLADTQYF